The T cell receptor beta chain described here comes from a study of T cell responses to AZD1222 COVID-19 vaccine. Across the whole study: Some second doses came at about 4 weeks and others at about 12 weeks; these were pooled. General study findings and limits: Repertoire sampling occurred only after the peak T cell response.

CDR3 length: 18 amino acids. The V gene's germline CDR1 is MDHEN and CDR2 SYDVKM. The ends lost 2 bases at V and 0 bases at J; junction bases unmatched: 8. Repertoires were generated with immunoSEQ multiplex PCR, while TCRdb's copy carries only in-frame clones and drops some. The repertoire holds around 200,000 clones, with approximately 90% as singletons. As regards this clone: As yet, its antigen is unknown.

The source is an adult in good health. Sequencing used peripheral blood, obtained on day 0 of AZD1222 vaccination. This rearrangement joins TRBV28 to TRBJ1-3; 9 nucleotides agree with TRBD1. This CDR3 reads CASSLGLGDRVSGNTIYF. The DNA of the CDR3 is TGTGCCAGCAGTTTAGGGTTGGGGGACAGGGTCTCTGGAAACACCATATATTTT.